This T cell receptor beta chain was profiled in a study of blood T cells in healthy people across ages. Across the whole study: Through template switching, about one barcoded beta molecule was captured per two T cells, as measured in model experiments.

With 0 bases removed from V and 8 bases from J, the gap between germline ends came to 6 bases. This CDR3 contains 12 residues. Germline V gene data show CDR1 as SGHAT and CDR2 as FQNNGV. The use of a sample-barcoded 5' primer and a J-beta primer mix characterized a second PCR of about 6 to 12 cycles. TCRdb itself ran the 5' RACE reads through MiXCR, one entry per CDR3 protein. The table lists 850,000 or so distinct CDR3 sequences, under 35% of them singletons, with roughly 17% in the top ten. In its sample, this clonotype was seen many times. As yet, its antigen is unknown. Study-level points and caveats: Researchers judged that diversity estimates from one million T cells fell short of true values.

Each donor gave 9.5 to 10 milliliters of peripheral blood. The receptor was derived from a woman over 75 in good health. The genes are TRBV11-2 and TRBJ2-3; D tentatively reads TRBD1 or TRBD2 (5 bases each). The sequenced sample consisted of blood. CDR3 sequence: CASSLEGTTQYF. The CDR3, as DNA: TGTGCCAGCAGCTTAGAAGGGACTACGCAGTATTTT.